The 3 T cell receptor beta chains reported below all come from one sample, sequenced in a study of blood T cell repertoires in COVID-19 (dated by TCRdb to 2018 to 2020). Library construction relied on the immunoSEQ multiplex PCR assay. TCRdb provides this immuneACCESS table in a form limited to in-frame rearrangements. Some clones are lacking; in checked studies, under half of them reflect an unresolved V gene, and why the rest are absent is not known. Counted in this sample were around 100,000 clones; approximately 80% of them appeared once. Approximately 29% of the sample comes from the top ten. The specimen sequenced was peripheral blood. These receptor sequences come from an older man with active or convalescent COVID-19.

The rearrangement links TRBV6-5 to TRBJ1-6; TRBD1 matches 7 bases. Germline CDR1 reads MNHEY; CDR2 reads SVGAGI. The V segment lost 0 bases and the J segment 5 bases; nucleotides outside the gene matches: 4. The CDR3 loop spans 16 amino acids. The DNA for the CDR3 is TGTGCCAGCAGTTACTCAGGGGGCTTGGATAATTCACCCCTCCACTTT. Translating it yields CASSYSGGLDNSPLHF.

CDR3 loop: CASSQEQGYEKLFF. In nucleotides, the CDR3 is TGCGCCAGCAGCCAAGAGCAGGGTTACGAAAAACTGTTTTTT. The V gene is TRBV4-3, the J gene TRBJ1-4, with TRBD1 as a possible D gene (5 bases). The CDR3 totals 14 residues. V was shortened by 0 bases and J by 8 bases, with 10 bases between the two germline ends. Germline CDR1 is LGHNA and CDR2 is YSLEER.

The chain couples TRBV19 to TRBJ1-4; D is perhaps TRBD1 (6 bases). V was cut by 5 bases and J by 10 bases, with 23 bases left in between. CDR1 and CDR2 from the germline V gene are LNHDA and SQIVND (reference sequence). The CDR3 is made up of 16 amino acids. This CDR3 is CASSATWDTRGGKLFF. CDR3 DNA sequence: TGTGCCAGTAGTGCTACCTGGGACACTCGAGGAGGAAAACTGTTTTTT.